Listed below are T cell receptor beta chains from one sample, sequenced in a study of blood T cell repertoires in COVID-19. Some clones are missing from TCRdb's copy, which holds only in-frame ones; the method was immunoSEQ multiplex PCR. This table has about 80,000 clones, around 90% appearing once. The specimen was peripheral blood. Every receptor here comes from a man in his 70s with acute or convalescent COVID-19. Both conserved end residues are part of each CDR3. D genes are given only for firm matches. The listing skips clone size in some rows; elsewhere it reads once, few, many or a size class.

>TRBJ1-6|-|TRBV2|-
TGTGCCAGCAGCCGGGACATTGAATCACCCCTCCACTTT
CASSRDIESPLHF
>TRBJ1-2|-|TRBV5-1|-
TGCGCCAGCAGCTCGGGGAACTATGGCTACACCTTC
CASSSGNYGYTF
>TRBJ2-7|-|TRBV21-1|-
TGTGCCAGCAGCTCCGAGTCCGCGCACGAGCAGTACTTC
CASSSESAHEQYF
>TRBJ2-7|-|TRBV7-2|-
TGTGCCAGCAGCCTTGCGGGTACCAGCGGCTACGAGCAGTACTTC
CASSLAGTSGYEQYF
>TRBJ2-7|few|TRBV19|-
TGTGCCAGTAGTATCGGGCAGGGGACCTACGAGCAGTACTTC
CASSIGQGTYEQYF
>TRBJ1-4|-|TRBV7-9|TRBD1
TGTGCCAGCAGCTTGCCCGGACCGGGACAGACAAATGAAAAACTGTTTTTT
CASSLPGPGQTNEKLFF
>TRBJ2-1|-|TRBV2|-
TGTGCCAGCGAAGAGTACAATGAGCAGTTCTTC
CASEEYNEQFF
>TRBJ1-1|-|TRBV7-2|-
TGTGCCAGCAGCGTCAGAGCACAGTTCCCTGAAGCTTTCTTT
CASSVRAQFPEAFF
>TRBJ2-1|-|TRBV18|TRBD2
TGTGCCAGCTCACCCGAGGGAGCGGGGGCCGCCTACAATGAGCAGTTCTTC
CASSPEGAGAAYNEQFF
>TRBJ2-7|-|TRBV5-5|-
TGTGCCAGCAGCTTGTCCGGTACGGGGATCGAGCAGTACTTC
CASSLSGTGIEQYF
>TRBJ2-7|-|TRBV29-1|-
TGCAGCGTTGAAGTAGACAGCTACGAGCAGTACTTC
CSVEVDSYEQYF
>TRBJ2-3|-|TRBV4-3|-
TGCGCCAGCAGCCAAAGACTGTTGACTAGCACAGATACGCAGTATTTT
CASSQRLLTSTDTQYF
>TRBJ1-2|-|TRBV29-1|-
TGCAGCGTTGTACCCCTAGCTAACTATGGCTACACCTTC
CSVVPLANYGYTF
>TRBJ2-1|-|TRBV10-1|TRBD2
TGCGCCACCCAGAGTGGGACTAGCGGGAACAATGAGCAGTTCTTC
CATQSGTSGNNEQFF
>TRBJ1-5|-|TRBV19|TRBD1
TGTGCCAGTAGGGACAGGGGCAATCAGCCCCAGCATTTT
CASRDRGNQPQHF
>TRBJ1-1|-|TRBV5-1|-
TGCGCCAGCGCCTTGTCAGGCGTCGGCACTGAAGCTTTCTTT
CASALSGVGTEAFF
>TRBJ1-5|-|TRBV5-6|TRBD1
TGTGCCAGCAGCTTTGGATCGGCAGGGGGAGGCAATCAGCCCCAGCATTTT
CASSFGSAGGGNQPQHF
>TRBJ2-5|-|TRBV15|-
TGTGCCACCAGCAGAGGTACCCGAAGGGGGTACCAAGAGACCCAGTACTTC
CATSRGTRRGYQETQYF
>TRBJ2-6|-|TRBV7-2|-
TGTGCCAGCAGCTCCCGAGGTGGGGCCAACGTCCTGACTTTC
CASSSRGGANVLTF
>TRBJ2-7|-|TRBV27|TRBD1
TGTGCCAGCAGCAAGTCGGACAGGGGCAACGAGCAGTACTTC
CASSKSDRGNEQYF
>TRBJ2-7|-|TRBV3-1/TRBV3-2|TRBD2
TGTGCCAGCAGCCAAGGGGGTGGTAGCGGGGTCTTCTCCTACGAGCAGTACTTC
CASSQGGGSGVFSYEQYF
>TRBJ2-1|-|TRBV29-1|TRBD2
TGCAGTTCTCGGGGGGGCCTCTACAATGAGCAGTTCTTC
CSSRGGLYNEQFF
>TRBJ1-1|-|TRBV5-1|TRBD1
TGCGCCAGCAGCTTGGGACAGGGGTACACTGAAGCTTTCTTT
CASSLGQGYTEAFF
>TRBJ2-7|once|TRBV12-3/TRBV12-4|-
TGTGCCAGCAGTTTACTAGGCTCCTACGAGCAGTACTTC
CASSLLGSYEQYF
>TRBJ2-5|-|TRBV18|-
TGTGCCAGCTCACCACCGCGGGGCTCCTCAGACTTC
CASSPPRGSSDF
>TRBJ2-2|-|TRBV29-1|-
TGCAGCGCGTACAAGAACACCGGGGAGCTGTTTTTT
CSAYKNTGELFF
>TRBJ2-1|once|TRBV7-2|-
TGTGCCAGCAGCCCCAACAGGGAGGGGTTAACCGAGCAGTTCTTC
CASSPNREGLTEQFF
>TRBJ2-5|-|TRBV19|TRBD1
TGTGCCAGCGCCCAGGGGGCAGAGACCCAGTACTTC
CASAQGAETQYF
>TRBJ1-6|-|TRBV19|-
TGTGCCAGTAGTACTGGACAGTATAATTCACCCCTCCACTTT
CASSTGQYNSPLHF
>TRBJ1-6|-|TRBV9|-
TGTGCCAGCAGCGCACCTGGGGCAGTCAATAATTCACCCCTCCACTTT
CASSAPGAVNNSPLHF
>TRBJ2-7|-|TRBV5-1|TRBD1
TGCGCCAGCAGCTTGGGACAGGGAAGCTCCTACGAGCAGTACTTC
CASSLGQGSSYEQYF
>TRBJ2-7|-|TRBV15|TRBD1
TGTGCCACCAGCAGAGATAAATCAGGGGGTATATTATACGAGCAGTACTTC
CATSRDKSGGILYEQYF
>TRBJ1-1|-|TRBV11-2|-
TGTGCCAGCAGCCTGACTCAGAACACTGAAGCTTTCTTT
CASSLTQNTEAFF
>TRBJ1-6|few|TRBV6-1|-
TGTGCCAGCAGTGACCAAGGCGGACAGAGAAATTCACCCCTCCACTTT
CASSDQGGQRNSPLHF
>TRBJ2-5|-|TRBV6-5|-
TGTGCCAGCAGTTACCAGACCCACGGGGAGACCCAGTACTTC
CASSYQTHGETQYF
>TRBJ1-2|-|TRBV2|TRBD1
TGTGCCAGCAGTGTAACAGGGGGTGGCTACACCTTC
CASSVTGGGYTF
>TRBJ2-7|-|TRBV21-1|-
TGTGCCAGCAGCACCCGACAAGACTACGAGCAGTACTTC
CASSTRQDYEQYF
>TRBJ1-6|-|TRBV20-1|-
TGCAGTGCTAGTACCCAGGAAAGGTCACCCCTCCACTTT
CSASTQERSPLHF
>TRBJ1-5|-|TRBV18|TRBD1
TGTGCCAGCTCAAGGACAGGGGTCAGCAATCAGCCCCAGCATTTT
CASSRTGVSNQPQHF
>TRBJ2-3|-|TRBV29-1|-
TGCAGCACGGACAGCTCAGTCTCATCTAGCACAGATACGCAGTATTTT
CSTDSSVSSSTDTQYF
>TRBJ2-1|-|TRBV20-1|-
TGCAGTGCTAGTGGGGGGCAGAGCTACAATGAGCAGTTCTTC
CSASGGQSYNEQFF
>TRBJ2-3|few|TRBV6-2/TRBV6-3|TRBD1
TGTGCCAGCAGTTACGCGGGACAGGGGTGGGCAGATACGCAGTATTTT
CASSYAGQGWADTQYF
>TRBJ2-2|once|TRBV28|TRBD2
TGTGCCAGCAGTTCCAGGGCGGGGAGGGGCACCGGGGAGCTGTTTTTT
CASSSRAGRGTGELFF
>TRBJ1-6|-|TRBV10-3|-
TGTGCCATCAGTGAGTCGTTGGTCAGTACGAATTCACCCCTCCACTTT
CAISESLVSTNSPLHF
>TRBJ2-3|-|TRBV7-2|-
TGTGCCAGCAGCTTAGAGTGGGAGATGAGCACAGATACGCAGTATTTT
CASSLEWEMSTDTQYF
>TRBJ2-7|-|TRBV4-3|-
TGCGCCAGCAGCCAAGAGTACAGGGACTCCTACGAGCAGTACTTC
CASSQEYRDSYEQYF
>TRBJ2-7|-|TRBV7-8|TRBD2
TGTGCCAGCAGCTTGGTAGATAGCGGGGGGGCCTTCTCCTACGAGCAGTACTTC
CASSLVDSGGAFSYEQYF
>TRBJ2-2|-|TRBV28|TRBD2
TGTGCCAGCACCCATTGGGGGGGCACCGGGGAGCTGTTTTTT
CASTHWGGTGELFF
>TRBJ1-6|-|TRBV29-1|TRBD1
TGCAGCGTTTCACAGGGGGATGGTTCACCCCTCCACTTT
CSVSQGDGSPLHF
>TRBJ1-6|-|TRBV9|-
TGTGCCAGCAGCCTCGGACAGATTTCACCCCTCCACTTT
CASSLGQISPLHF
>TRBJ1-5|-|TRBV5-6|TRBD1
TGTGCCAGCAGCGTCGGGACAGGGAGTCAGCCCCAGCATTTT
CASSVGTGSQPQHF
>TRBJ2-1|-|TRBV11-3|TRBD2
TGTGCCAGCAGCTCCTCTAGCGGGATTGGCAATGAGCAGTTCTTC
CASSSSSGIGNEQFF
>TRBJ1-1|-|TRBV2|-
TGTGCCAGCAGAAGGGGTGAATCGGGGAGGGCTGAAGCTTTCTTT
CASRRGESGRAEAFF
>TRBJ1-2|-|TRBV15|-
TGTGCCACCAGCGGCGGGCGGTGGAACTATGGCTACACCTTC
CATSGGRWNYGYTF
>TRBJ2-1|-|TRBV19|TRBD2
TGTGCCAGTAGTATAGCCGGTAGCGGGGCAACCTCCTACAATGAGCAGTTCTTC
CASSIAGSGATSYNEQFF
>TRBJ2-2|-|TRBV18|TRBD1
TGTGCCAGCTCACCACTTGGGCCGGGACAGCACACCGGGGAGCTGTTTTTT
CASSPLGPGQHTGELFF
>TRBJ1-4|-|TRBV5-1|-
TGCGCCAGCAGCTTGACAGGCGATAATGAAAAACTGTTTTTT
CASSLTGDNEKLFF
>TRBJ2-7|-|TRBV7-3|TRBD1
TGTGCCAGCAGCCGGACAGGGACCTACGAGCAGTACTTC
CASSRTGTYEQYF
>TRBJ2-3|-|TRBV16|TRBD2
TGTGCCAGCAGCCAATATGGCGGGACTAGCGGGGCGTCAGATACGCAGTATTTT
CASSQYGGTSGASDTQYF
>TRBJ2-2|-|TRBV11-3|-
TGTGCCAGCAGCTTACTCCCCGGCGGGTTCAACACCGGGGAGCTGTTTTTT
CASSLLPGGFNTGELFF